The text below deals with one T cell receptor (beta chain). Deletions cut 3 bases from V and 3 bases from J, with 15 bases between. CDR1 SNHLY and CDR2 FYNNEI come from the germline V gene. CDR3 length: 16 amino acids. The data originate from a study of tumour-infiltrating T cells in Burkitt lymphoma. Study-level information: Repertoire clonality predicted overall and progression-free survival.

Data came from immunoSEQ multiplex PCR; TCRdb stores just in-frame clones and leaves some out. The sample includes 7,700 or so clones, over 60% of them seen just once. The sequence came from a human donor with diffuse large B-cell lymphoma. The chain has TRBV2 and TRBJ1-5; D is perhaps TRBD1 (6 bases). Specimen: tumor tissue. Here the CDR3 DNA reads TGTGCCAGCAGTGAGTTGTGGGGGGCGGCCAATCAGCCCCAGCATTTT. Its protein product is CASSELWGAANQPQHF.